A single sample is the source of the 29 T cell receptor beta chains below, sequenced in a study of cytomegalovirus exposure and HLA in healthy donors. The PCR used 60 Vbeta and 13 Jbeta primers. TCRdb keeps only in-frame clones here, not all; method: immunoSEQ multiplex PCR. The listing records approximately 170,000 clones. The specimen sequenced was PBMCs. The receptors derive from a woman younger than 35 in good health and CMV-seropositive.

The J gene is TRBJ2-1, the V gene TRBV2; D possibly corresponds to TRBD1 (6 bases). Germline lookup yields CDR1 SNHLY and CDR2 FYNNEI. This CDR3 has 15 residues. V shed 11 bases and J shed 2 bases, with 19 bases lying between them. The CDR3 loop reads CALGPDSLTYNEQFF. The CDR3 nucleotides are TGTGCCTTGGGGCCGGACAGTCTCACCTACAATGAGCAGTTCTTC.

The CDR3 reads CASSEQGLQYF. CDR3 nucleotide sequence: TGTGCCAGCAGTGAACAGGGTTTACAGTACTTC. The V call is TRBV25-1, the J call TRBJ2-5; maybe TRBD1 (5 bases). The CDR3 covers 11 residues. V was clipped by 2 bases and J by 11 bases, with 9 bases between them. Germline CDR1 MGHDK, CDR2 SYGVNS.

The CDR3 sequence is CASSPGSTDTQYF. Written as DNA, the CDR3 is TGTGCCAGCTCACCGGGGAGTACAGATACGCAGTATTTT. V gene TRBV18 combines with J gene TRBJ2-3; D possibly corresponds to TRBD2 (5 bases). V was clipped by 3 bases and J by 3 bases, with 7 bases between them. Per the germline V gene, CDR1 is KGHSH and CDR2 is LQKENI. This CDR3 is 13 amino acids long.

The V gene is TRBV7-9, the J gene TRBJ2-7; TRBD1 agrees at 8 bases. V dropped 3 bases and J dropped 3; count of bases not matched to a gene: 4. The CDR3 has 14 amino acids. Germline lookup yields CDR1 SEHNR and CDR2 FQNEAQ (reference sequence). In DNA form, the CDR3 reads TGTGCCAGCAGCTTGACAGGGGTACACTACGAGCAGTACTTC. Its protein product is CASSLTGVHYEQYF.

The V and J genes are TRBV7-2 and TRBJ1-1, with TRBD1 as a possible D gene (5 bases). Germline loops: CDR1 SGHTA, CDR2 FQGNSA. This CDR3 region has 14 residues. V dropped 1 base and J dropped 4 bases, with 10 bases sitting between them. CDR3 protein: CASSLDGGSTEAFF. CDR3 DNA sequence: TGTGCCAGCAGCTTAGATGGGGGGAGCACTGAAGCTTTCTTT.

The CDR3 reads CASSYQSNQPQHF. CDR3 nucleotide sequence: TGTGCCAGCAGCTACCAGAGCAATCAGCCCCAGCATTTT. This chain connects TRBV7-2 to TRBJ1-5, with D uncertain. CDR3 size: 13 residues. Between the trimmed V and J ends, which lost 4 bases and 1 base, there was a span of 5 bases. Germline V CDR1 and CDR2: SGHTA, FQGNSA.

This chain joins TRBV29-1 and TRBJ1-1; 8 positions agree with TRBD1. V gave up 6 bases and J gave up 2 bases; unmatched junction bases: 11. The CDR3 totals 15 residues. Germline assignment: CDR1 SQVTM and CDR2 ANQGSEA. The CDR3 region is CSVALHQGANTEAFF. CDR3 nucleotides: TGCAGCGTGGCCCTCCACCAGGGGGCCAACACTGAAGCTTTCTTT.

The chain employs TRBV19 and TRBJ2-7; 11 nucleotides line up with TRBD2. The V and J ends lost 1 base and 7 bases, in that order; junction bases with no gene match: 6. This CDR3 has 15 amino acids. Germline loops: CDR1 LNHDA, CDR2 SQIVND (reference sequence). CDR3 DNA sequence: TGTGCCAGTAGTATAGGAGGGACTAGCGGCGGGGAGCAGTACTTC. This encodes CASSIGGTSGGEQYF.

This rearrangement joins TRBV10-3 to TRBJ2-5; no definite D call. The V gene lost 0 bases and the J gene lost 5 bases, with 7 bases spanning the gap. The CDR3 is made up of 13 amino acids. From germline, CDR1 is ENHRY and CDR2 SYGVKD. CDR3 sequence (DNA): TGTGCCATCAGTGAGTCGCCCGGGGAGACCCAGTACTTC. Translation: CAISESPGETQYF.

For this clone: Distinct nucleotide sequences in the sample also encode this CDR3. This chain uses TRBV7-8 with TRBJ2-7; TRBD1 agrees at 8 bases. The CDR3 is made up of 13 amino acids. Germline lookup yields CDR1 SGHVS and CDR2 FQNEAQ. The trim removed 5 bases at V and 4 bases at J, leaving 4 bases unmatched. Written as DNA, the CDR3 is TGTGCCAGCAGCCCAGACAGGGGTTACGAGCAGTACTTC. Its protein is CASSPDRGYEQYF.

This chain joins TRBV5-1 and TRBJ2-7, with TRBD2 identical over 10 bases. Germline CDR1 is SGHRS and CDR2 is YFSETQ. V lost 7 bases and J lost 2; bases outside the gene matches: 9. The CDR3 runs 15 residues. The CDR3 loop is CASRWTSGITYEQYF. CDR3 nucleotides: TGCGCCAGCCGTTGGACTAGCGGTATAACCTACGAGCAGTACTTC.

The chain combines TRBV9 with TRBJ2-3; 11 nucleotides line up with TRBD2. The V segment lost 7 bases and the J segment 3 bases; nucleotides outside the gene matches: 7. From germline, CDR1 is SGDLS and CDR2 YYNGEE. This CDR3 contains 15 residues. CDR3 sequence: CASRPSGGPTDTQYF. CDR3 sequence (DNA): TGTGCCAGCCGCCCTAGCGGGGGGCCGACAGATACGCAGTATTTT. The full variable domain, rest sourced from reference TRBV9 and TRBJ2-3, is DSGVTQTPKHLITATGQRVTLRCSPRSGDLSVYWYQQSLDQGLQFLIQYYNGEERAKGNILERFSAQQFPDLHSELNLSSLELGDSALYFCASRPSGGPTDTQYFGPGTRLTVL.

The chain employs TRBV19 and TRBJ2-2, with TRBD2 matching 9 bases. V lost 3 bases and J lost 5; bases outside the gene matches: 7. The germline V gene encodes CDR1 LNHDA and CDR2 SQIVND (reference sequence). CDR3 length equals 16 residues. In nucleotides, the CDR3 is TGTGCCAGTAGTATCGAGGGGACTAGCCTGACCGGGGAGCTGTTTTTT. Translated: CASSIEGTSLTGELFF.

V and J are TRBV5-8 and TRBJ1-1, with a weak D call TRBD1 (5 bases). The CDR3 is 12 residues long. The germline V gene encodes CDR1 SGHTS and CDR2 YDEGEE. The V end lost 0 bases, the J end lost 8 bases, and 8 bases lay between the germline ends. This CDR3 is CASSLVYREAFF. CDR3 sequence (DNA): TGTGCCAGCAGCTTGGTGTACAGGGAAGCTTTCTTT.

This CDR3 reads CASSLEAGGLHETQYF. The CDR3 DNA reads TGTGCCAGCAGCTTAGAAGCGGGGGGCCTCCACGAGACCCAGTACTTC. V usage is TRBV7-6 and J usage is TRBJ2-5, with 9 bases that match TRBD2. Germline CDR1 reads SGHVS; CDR2 reads FNYEAQ. This CDR3 spans 16 amino acids. Germline trimming cut 1 base from V and 5 bases from J; bases unmatched to any gene: 8.

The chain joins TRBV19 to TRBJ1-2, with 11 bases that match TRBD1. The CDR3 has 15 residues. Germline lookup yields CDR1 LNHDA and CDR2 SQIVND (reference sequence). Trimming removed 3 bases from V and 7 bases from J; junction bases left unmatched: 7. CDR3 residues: CASSIPGQGVGGYTF. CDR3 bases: TGTGCCAGTAGTATCCCGGGACAGGGGGTAGGTGGCTACACCTTC.

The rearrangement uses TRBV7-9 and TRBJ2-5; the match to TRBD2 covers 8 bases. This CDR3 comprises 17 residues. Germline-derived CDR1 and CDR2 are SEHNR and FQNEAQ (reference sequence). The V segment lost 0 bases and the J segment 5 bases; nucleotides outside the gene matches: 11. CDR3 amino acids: CASSLAVAGQLLETQYF. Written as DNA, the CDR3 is TGTGCCAGCAGCTTAGCCGTAGCGGGGCAGCTGTTGGAGACCCAGTACTTC.

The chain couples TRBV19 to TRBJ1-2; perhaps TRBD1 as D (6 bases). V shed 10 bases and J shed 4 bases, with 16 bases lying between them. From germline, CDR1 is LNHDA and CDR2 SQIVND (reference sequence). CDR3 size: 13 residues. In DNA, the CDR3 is TGTGCCACAACGACAGGAAACACCTATGGCTACACCTTC. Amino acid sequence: CATTTGNTYGYTF.

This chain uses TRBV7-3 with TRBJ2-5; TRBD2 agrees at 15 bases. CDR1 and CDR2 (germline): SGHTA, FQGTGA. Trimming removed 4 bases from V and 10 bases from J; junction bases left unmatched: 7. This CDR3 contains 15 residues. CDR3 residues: CASSSGLAGGGDQYF. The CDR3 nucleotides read TGTGCCAGCAGCTCTGGACTAGCGGGGGGGGGTGACCAGTACTTC.

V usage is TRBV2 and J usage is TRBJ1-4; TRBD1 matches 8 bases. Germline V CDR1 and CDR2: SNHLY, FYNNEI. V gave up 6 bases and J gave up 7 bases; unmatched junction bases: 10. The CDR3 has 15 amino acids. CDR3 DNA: TGTGCCAGCAGAAAAGAGACAGGGGTGGCTGAAAAACTGTTTTTT. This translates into CASRKETGVAEKLFF.

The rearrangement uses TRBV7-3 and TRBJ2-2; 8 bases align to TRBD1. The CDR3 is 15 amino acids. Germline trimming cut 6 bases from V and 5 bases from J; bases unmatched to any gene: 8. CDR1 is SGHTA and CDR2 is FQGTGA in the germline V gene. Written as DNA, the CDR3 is TGTGCCAGCAGTAGTCAGGGGGCTGGGACCGGGGAGCTGTTTTTT. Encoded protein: CASSSQGAGTGELFF.

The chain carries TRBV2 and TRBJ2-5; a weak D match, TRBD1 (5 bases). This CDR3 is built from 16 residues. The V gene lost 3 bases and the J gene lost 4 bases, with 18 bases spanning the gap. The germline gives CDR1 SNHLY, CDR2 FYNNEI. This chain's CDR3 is CASSDPEAGIRETQYF. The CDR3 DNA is TGTGCCAGCAGTGATCCCGAGGCAGGGATTCGAGAGACCCAGTACTTC.

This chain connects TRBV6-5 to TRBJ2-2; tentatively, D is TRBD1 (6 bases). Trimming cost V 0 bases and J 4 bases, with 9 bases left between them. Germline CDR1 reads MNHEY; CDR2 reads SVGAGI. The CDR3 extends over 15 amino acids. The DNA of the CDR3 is TGTGCCAGCAGTTACTCGTACAGGGCCACCGGGGAGCTGTTTTTT. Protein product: CASSYSYRATGELFF.

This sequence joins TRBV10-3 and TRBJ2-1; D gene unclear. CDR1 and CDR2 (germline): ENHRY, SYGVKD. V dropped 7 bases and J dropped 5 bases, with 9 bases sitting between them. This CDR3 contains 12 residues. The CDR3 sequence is CAINDNNNEQFF. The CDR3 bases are TGTGCCATCAATGACAACAACAATGAGCAGTTCTTC.

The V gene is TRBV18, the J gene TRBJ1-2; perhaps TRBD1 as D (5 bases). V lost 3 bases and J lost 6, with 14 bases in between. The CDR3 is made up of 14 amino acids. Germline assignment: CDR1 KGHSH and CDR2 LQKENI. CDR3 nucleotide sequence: TGTGCCAGCTCACCCGTCTCAGGGTTAAATGGCTACACCTTC. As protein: CASSPVSGLNGYTF.

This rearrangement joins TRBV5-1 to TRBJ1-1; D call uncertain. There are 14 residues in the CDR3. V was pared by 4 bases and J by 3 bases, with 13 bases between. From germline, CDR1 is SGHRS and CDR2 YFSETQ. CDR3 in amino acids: CASSQSGWDTEAFF. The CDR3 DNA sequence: TGCGCCAGCAGCCAATCAGGATGGGACACTGAAGCTTTCTTT.

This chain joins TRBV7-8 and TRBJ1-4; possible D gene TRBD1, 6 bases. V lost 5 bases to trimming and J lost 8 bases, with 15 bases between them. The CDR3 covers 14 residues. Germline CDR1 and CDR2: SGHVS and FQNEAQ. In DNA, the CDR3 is TGTGCCAGCAGCCAAAGGACAGATGGGGAAAAACTGTTTTTT. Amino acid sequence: CASSQRTDGEKLFF.

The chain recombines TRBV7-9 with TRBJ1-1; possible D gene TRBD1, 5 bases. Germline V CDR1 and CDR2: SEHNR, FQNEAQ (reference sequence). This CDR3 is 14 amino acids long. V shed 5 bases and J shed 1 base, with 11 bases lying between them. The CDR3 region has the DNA TGTGCCAGCAGCGGGGGGTCGACGAACACTGAAGCTTTCTTT. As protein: CASSGGSTNTEAFF. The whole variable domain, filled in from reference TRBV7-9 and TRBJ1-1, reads DTGVSQNPRHKITKRGQNVTFRCDPISEHNRLYWYRQTLGQGPEFLTYFQNEAQLEKSRLLSDRFSAERPKGSFSTLEIQRTEQGDSAMYLCASSGGSTNTEAFFGQGTRLTVV.

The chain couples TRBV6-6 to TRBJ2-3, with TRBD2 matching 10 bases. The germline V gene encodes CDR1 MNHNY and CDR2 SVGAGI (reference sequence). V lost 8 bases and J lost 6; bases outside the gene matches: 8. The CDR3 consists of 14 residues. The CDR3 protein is CASEPWTSGDTQYF. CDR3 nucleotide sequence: TGTGCCAGCGAGCCATGGACTAGCGGTGATACGCAGTATTTT.